Given below is one T cell receptor (beta chain) in context. This specimen comes from a study of T cells in narcolepsy. The assay was immunoSEQ multiplex PCR, and TCRdb's table has in-frame clones only and misses some. Among over 10,000 clones, approximately 91% were seen once, and the ten largest hold 1.7%. The V and J ends lost 1 base and 1 base respectively, with 20 bases between them. The length of the CDR3 is 18 residues. In germline, CDR1 is SGHTS, CDR2 YDEGEE. The chain employs TRBV5-8 and TRBJ1-1, with D possibly matching TRBD1 (6 bases). This receptor was obtained from a human donor with narcolepsy. Sequenced sample: CD45RA- memory CD4+ T cells from PBMCs. In DNA, the CDR3 is TGTGCCAGCAGCTTGAGGGTAACCGGTGGACAGCGGAACACTGAAGCTTTCTTT. This sequence encodes CASSLRVTGGQRNTEAFF. Using reference TRBV5-8 and TRBJ1-1 for the parts outside the CDR3, the full variable domain is EAGVTQSPTHLIKTRGQQATLRCSPISGHTSVYWYQQALGLGLQFLLWYDEGEERNRGNFPPRFSGRQFPNYSSELNVNALELEDSALYLCASSLRVTGGQRNTEAFFGQGTRLTVV.